This T cell receptor beta chain was sequenced for a study of blood T cell repertoires in COVID-19. Libraries were prepared by immunoSEQ multiplex PCR; TCRdb keeps only in-frame clonotypes and omits some of them. This table has 250,000 or so clones, less than 90% appearing once. CDR3 length equals 14 residues. V was cut by 1 base and J by 3 bases, with 6 bases left in between. CDR1 and CDR2 from the germline V gene are KGHSH and LQKENI. Source material: peripheral blood. The genes are TRBV18 and TRBJ2-2; no definite D call. This sequence was found in a man in his thirties or forties with active or convalescent COVID-19. CDR3 sequence: CASSPLLDTGELFF. The CDR3 nucleotides read TGTGCCAGCTCACCACTACTGGACACCGGGGAGCTGTTTTTT.